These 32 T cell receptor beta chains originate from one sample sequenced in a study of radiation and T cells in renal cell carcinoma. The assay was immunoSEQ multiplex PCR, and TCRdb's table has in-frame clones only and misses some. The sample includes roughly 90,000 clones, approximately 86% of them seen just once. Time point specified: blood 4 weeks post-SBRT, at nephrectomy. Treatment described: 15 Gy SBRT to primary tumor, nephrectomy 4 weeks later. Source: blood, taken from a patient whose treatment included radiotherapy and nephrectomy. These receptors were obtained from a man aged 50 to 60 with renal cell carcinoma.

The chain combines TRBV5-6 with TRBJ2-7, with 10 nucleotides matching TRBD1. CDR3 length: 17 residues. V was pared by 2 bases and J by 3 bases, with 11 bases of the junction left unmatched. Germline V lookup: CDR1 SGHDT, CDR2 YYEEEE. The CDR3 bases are TGTGCCAGCAGCTTTTCCGCCTTAGGGACAGGGGACTACGAGCAGTACTTC. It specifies CASSFSALGTGDYEQYF.

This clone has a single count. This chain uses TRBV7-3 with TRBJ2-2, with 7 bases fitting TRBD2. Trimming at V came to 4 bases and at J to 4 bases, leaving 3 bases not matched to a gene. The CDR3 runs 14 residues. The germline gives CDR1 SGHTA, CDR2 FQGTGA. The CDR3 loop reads CASSSSGGTGELFF. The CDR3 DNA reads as TGTGCCAGCAGCTCCTCGGGGGGCACCGGGGAGCTGTTTTTT.

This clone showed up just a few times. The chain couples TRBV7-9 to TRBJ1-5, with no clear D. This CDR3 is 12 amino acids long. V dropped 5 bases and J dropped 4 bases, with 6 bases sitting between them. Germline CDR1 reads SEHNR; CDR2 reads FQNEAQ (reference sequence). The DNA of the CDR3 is TGTGCCAGCAGCCCCGCGAATCAGCCCCAGCATTTT. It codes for CASSPANQPQHF.

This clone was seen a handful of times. CDR3 loop: CASSYSGDRNEKLFF. CDR3 DNA sequence: TGTGCCAGCAGTTACTCGGGGGACAGGAATGAAAAACTGTTTTTT. The chain couples TRBV6-5 to TRBJ1-4, with 8 bases lining up with TRBD1. Trimming at V came to 0 bases and at J to 5 bases, leaving 2 bases not matched to a gene. CDR1 is MNHEY and CDR2 is SVGAGI in the germline V gene. This CDR3 contains 15 residues.

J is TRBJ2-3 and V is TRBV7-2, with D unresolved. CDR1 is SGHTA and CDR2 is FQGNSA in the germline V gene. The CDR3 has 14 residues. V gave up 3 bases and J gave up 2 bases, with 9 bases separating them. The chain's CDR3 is CASSFSPLTDTQYF. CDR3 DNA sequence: TGTGCCAGCAGCTTCTCCCCCCTCACAGATACGCAGTATTTT.

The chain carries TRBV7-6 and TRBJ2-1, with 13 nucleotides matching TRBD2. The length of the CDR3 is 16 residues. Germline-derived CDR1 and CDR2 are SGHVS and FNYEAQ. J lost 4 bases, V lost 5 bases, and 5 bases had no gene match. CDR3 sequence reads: CASSHLTSGGYNEQFF. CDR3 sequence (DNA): TGTGCCAGCAGCCATTTGACTAGCGGGGGGTACAATGAGCAGTTCTTC.

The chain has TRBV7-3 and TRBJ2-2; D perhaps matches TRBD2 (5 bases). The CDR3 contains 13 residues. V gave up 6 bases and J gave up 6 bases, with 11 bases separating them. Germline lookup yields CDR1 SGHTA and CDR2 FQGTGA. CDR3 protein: CASSTLVSGELFF. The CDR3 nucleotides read TGTGCCAGCAGTACACTAGTGTCCGGGGAGCTGTTTTTT.

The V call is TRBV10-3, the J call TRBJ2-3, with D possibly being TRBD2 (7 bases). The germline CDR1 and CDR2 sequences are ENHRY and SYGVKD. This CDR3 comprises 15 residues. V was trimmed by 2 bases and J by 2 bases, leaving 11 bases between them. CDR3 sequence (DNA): TGTGCCATCAGTGAGCGGGGGGCGGACACAGATACGCAGTATTTT. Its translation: CAISERGADTDTQYF.

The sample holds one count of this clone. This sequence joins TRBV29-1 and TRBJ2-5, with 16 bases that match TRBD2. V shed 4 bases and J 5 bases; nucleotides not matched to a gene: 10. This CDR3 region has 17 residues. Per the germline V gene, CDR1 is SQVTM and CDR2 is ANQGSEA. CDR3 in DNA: TGCAGCGTTGGACGCGGGACTAGCGGGGGGGCCTGGGAGACCCAGTACTTC. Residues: CSVGRGTSGGAWETQYF. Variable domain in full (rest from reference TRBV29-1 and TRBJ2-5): SAVISQKPSRDICQRGTSLTIQCQVDSQVTMMFWYRQQPGQSLTLIATANQGSEATYESGFVIDKFPISRPNLTFSTLTVSNMSPEDSSIYLCSVGRGTSGGAWETQYFGPGTRLLVL.

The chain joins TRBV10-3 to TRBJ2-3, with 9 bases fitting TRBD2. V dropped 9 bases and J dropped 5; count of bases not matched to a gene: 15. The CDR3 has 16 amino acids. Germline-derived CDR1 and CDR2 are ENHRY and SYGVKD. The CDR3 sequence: CAIRDPQRGAEDTQYF. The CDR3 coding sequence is TGTGCCATTCGAGATCCCCAGCGGGGGGCGGAAGATACGCAGTATTTT.

The CDR3: CASSRGWEHYGYTF. Here the CDR3 DNA reads TGTGCCAGCAGCCGCGGTTGGGAGCACTATGGCTACACCTTC. V is TRBV7-2 and J is TRBJ1-2; D is uncertain. The CDR3 extends over 14 amino acids. Trimming stripped 5 bases from V and 3 bases from J, with 13 bases between. Germline CDR1 SGHTA, CDR2 FQGNSA.

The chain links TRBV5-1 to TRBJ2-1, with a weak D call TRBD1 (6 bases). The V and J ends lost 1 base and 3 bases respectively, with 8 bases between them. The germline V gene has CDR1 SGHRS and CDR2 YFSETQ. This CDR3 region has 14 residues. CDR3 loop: CASSLRTDYNEQFF. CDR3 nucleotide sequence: TGCGCCAGCAGCTTGAGGACAGACTACAATGAGCAGTTCTTC.

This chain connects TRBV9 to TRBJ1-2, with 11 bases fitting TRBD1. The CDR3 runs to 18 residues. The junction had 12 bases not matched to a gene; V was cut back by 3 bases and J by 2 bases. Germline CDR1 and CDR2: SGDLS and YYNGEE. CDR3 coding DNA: TGTGCCAGCAGCGCGAGCGGACAGGGGGCAATCGGAAACTATGGCTACACCTTC. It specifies CASSASGQGAIGNYGYTF.

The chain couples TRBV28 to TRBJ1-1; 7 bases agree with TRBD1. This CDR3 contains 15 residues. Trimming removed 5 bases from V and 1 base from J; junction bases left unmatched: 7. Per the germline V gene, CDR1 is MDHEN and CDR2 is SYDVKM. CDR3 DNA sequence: TGTGCCAGCAGTGCGACCGGGACAGCGAACACTGAAGCTTTCTTT. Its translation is CASSATGTANTEAFF.

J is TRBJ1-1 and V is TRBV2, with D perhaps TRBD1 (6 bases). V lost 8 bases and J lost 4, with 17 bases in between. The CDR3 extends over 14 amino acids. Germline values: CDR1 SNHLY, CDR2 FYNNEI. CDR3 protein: CASVKGGLGTEAFF. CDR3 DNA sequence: TGTGCCAGCGTTAAGGGGGGCTTGGGCACTGAAGCTTTCTTT.

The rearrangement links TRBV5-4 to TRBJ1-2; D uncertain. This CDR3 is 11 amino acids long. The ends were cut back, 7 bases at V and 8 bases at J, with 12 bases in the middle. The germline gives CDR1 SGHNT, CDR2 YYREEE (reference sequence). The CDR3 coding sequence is TGTGCCAGCGGCCCACTGGGCGGCTACACCTTC. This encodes CASGPLGGYTF.

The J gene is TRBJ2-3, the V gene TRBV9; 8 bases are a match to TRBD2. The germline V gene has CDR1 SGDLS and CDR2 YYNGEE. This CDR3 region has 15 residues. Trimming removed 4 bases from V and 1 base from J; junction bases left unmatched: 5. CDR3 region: CASSPSAGGTDTQYF. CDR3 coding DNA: TGTGCCAGCAGCCCTTCAGCGGGGGGCACAGATACGCAGTATTTT.

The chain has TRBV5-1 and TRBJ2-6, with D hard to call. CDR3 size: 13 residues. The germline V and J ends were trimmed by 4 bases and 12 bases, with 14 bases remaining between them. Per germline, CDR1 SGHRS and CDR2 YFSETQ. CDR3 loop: CASSPEPSGVLTF. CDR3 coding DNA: TGCGCCAGCAGCCCGGAACCCTCCGGCGTCCTGACTTTC.

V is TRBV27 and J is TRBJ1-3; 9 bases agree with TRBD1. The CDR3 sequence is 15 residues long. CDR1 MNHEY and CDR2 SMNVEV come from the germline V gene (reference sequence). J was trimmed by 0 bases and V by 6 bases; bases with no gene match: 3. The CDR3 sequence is CASRPTGGSGNTIYF. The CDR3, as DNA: TGTGCCAGCAGACCGACAGGGGGCTCTGGAAACACCATATATTTT.

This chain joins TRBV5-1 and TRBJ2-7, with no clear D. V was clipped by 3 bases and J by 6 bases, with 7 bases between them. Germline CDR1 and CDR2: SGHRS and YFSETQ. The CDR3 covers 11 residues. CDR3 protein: CASSWESEQYF. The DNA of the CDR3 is TGCGCCAGCAGCTGGGAATCCGAGCAGTACTTC. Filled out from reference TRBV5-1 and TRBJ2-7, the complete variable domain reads KAGVTQTPRYLIKTRGQQVTLSCSPISGHRSVSWYQQTPGQGLQFLFEYFSETQRNKGNFPGRFSGRQFSNSRSEMNVSTLELGDSALYLCASSWESEQYFGPGTRLTVT.

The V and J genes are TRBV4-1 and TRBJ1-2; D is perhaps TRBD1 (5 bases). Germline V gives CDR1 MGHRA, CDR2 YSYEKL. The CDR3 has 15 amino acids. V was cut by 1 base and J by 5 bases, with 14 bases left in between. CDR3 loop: CASSQGVGRAYGYTF. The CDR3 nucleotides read TGCGCCAGCAGCCAAGGAGTCGGCAGGGCGTATGGCTACACCTTC.

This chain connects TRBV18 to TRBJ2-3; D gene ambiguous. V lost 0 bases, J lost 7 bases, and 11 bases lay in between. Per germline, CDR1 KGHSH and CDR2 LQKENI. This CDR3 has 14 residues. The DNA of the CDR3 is TGTGCCAGCTCACCACCCCGAGACTGGAATACGCAGTATTTT. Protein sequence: CASSPPRDWNTQYF.

The chain's CDR3 is CASSRQGARGTEAFF. The CDR3 DNA reads TGTGCCAGCAGTAGACAGGGGGCGCGCGGCACTGAAGCTTTCTTT. V usage is TRBV28 and J usage is TRBJ1-1; 10 bases fit TRBD1. V lost 5 bases and J lost 4; bases outside the gene matches: 7. The length of the CDR3 is 15 residues. In germline, CDR1 is MDHEN, CDR2 SYDVKM.

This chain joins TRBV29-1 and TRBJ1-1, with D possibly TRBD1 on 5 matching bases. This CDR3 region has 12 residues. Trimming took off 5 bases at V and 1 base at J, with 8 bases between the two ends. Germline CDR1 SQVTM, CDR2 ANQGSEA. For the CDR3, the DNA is TGCAGCGTTTTCGGGGCGAACACTGAAGCTTTCTTT. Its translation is CSVFGANTEAFF.

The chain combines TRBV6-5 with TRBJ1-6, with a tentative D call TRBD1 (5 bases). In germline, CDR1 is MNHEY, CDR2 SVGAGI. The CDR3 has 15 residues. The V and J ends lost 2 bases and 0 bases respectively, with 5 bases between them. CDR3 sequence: CASSYGASYNSPLHF. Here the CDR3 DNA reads TGTGCCAGCAGTTACGGGGCCTCCTATAATTCACCCCTCCACTTT.

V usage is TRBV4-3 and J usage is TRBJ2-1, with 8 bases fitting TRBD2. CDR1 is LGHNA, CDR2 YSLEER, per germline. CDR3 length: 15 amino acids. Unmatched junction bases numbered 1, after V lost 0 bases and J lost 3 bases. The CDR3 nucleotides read TGCGCCAGCAGCCAAGAACGGGGGGGCTACAATGAGCAGTTCTTC. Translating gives CASSQERGGYNEQFF.

The CDR3 bases are TGTGCCAGCAGCTTTAGCGGGAACTTTGGGATGGTGCAGTTCTTC. Translating gives CASSFSGNFGMVQFF. The chain joins TRBV9 to TRBJ2-1, with TRBD2 identical over 8 bases. Trimming cost V 4 bases and J 12 bases; bases outside gene matches: 15. The CDR3 runs 15 residues. Germline V gives CDR1 SGDLS, CDR2 YYNGEE.

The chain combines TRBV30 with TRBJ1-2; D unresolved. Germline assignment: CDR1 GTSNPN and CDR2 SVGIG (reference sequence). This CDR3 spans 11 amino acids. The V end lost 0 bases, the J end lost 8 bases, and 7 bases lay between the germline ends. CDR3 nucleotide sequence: TGTGCCTGGAGTGTTTTTCAGGGCTACACCTTC. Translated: CAWSVFQGYTF.

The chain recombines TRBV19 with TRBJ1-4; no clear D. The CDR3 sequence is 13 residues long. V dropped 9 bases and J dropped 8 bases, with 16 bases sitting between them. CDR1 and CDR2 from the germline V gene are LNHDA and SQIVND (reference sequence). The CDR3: CASQRAPREKLFF. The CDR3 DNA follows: TGTGCCAGCCAACGGGCCCCAAGGGAAAAACTGTTTTTT.

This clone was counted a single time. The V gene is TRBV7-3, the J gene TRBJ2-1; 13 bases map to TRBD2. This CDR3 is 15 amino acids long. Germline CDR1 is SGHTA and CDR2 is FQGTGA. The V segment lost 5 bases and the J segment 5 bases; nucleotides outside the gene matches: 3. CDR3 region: CASSGGTSGDNEQFF. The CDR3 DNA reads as TGTGCCAGCAGCGGCGGGACTAGCGGGGACAATGAGCAGTTCTTC.

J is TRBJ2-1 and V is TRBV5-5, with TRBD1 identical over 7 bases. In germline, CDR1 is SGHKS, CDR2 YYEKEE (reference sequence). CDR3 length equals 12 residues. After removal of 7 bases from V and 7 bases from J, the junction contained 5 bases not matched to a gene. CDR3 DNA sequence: TGTGCCAGCCAGGGGGTCGGGAATGAGCAGTTCTTC. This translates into CASQGVGNEQFF.

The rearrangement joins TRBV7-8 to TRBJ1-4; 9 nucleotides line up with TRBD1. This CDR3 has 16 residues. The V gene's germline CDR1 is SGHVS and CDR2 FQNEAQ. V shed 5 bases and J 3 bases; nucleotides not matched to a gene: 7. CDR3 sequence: CASSPIGQGPNEKLFF. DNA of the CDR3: TGTGCCAGCAGCCCCATAGGACAGGGGCCTAATGAAAAACTGTTTTTT.